A single T cell receptor beta chain is shown here with its context. Its target is not known. Around 1.9 micrograms of genomic DNA, which was extracted from cryopreserved PBMCs, served as the material used for the TCR beta libraries. This record comes from a study of cytotoxic CD8 clonotypes in ibrutinib-treated CLL. Study background: A median roughly twelve months of treatment, range 6 to 36, preceded the collection of response samples.

Study findings and constraints: On treatment, the uncommon public clonotypes contracted or remained stable.

The data were produced by immunoSEQ multiplex PCR, yet TCRdb's version contains in-frame clones alone and is incomplete. The sample has approximately 92,000 clones; 75% to 80% are singletons. The CDR3 is 13 residues long. Germline CDR1 is KGHSH and CDR2 is LQKENI. The V end lost 2 bases, the J end lost 8 bases, and 12 bases lay between the germline ends. This specimen was PBMCs, taken after 24 months of ibrutinib treatment. This clonotype originated in a human donor with chronic lymphocytic leukemia. The rearrangement uses TRBV18 and TRBJ1-2; D not resolved. The CDR3 DNA is TGTGCCAGCTCACCAAACTCGGAGAGGGGCTACACCTTC. Translating it yields CASSPNSERGYTF.